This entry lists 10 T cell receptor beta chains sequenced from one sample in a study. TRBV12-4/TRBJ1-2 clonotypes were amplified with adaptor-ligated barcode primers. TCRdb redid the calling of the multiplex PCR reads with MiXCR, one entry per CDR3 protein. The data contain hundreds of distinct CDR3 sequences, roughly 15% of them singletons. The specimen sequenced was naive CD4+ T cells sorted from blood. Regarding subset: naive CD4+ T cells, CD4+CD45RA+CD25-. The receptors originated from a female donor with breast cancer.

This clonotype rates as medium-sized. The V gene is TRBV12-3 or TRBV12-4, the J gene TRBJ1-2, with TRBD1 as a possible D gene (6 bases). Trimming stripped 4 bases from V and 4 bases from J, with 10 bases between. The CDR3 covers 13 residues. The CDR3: CASSSGDGYGYTF. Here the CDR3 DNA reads TGTGCCAGCAGTTCAGGGGATGGCTATGGCTACACCTTC.

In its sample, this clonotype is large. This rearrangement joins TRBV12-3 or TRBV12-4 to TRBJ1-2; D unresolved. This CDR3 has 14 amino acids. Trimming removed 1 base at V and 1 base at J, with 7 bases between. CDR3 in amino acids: CASSLDNRNYGYTF. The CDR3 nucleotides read TGTGCCAGCAGTTTAGACAACCGTAACTATGGCTACACCTTC.

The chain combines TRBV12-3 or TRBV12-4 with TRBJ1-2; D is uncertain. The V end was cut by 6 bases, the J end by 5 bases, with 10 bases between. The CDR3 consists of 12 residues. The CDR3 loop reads CASSLDGYGYTF. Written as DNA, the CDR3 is TGTGCCAGCAGCCTAGACGGGTATGGCTACACCTTC.

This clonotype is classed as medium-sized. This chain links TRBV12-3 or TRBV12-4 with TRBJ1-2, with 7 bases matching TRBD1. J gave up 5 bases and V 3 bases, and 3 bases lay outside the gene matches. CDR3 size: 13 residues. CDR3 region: CASSLTGFYGYTF. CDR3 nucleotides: TGTGCCAGCAGTTTGACAGGGTTTTATGGCTACACCTTC.

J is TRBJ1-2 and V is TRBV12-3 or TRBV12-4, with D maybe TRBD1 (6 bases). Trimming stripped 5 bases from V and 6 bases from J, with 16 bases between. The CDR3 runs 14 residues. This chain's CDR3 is CASSRNLYRDGYTF. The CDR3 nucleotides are TGTGCCAGCAGTCGAAATCTATACAGGGATGGCTACACCTTC.

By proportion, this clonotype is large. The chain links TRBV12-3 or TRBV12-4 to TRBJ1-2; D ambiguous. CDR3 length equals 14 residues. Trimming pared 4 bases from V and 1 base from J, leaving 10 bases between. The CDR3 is CASSSRTLNYGYTF. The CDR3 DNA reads TGTGCCAGCAGTTCCCGGACCCTTAACTATGGCTACACCTTC.

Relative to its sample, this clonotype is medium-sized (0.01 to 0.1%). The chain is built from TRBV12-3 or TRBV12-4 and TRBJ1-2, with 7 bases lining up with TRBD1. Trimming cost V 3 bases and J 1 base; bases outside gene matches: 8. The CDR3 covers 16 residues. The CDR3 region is CASSLTGSLGNYGYTF. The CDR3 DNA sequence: TGTGCCAGCAGTTTGACAGGGTCCCTCGGTAACTATGGCTACACCTTC.

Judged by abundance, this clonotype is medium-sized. The CDR3 region has the DNA TGTGCCAGCAGTTCAACAGGAGATGGCTACACCTTC. Residues: CASSSTGDGYTF. V is TRBV12-3 or TRBV12-4 and J is TRBJ1-2; TRBD1 is a possible D gene (5 bases). Trimming took off 4 bases at V and 6 bases at J, with 9 bases between the two ends. This CDR3 is 12 amino acids long.

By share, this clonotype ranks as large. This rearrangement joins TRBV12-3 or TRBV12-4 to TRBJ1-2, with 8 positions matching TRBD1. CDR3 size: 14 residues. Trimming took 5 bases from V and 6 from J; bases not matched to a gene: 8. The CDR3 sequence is CASSHLGQVDGYTF. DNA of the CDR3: TGTGCCAGCAGTCACCTGGGACAGGTGGATGGCTACACCTTC.

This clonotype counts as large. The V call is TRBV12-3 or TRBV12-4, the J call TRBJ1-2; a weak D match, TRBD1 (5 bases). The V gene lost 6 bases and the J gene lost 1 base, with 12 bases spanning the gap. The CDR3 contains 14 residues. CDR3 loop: CASSLKTDNYGYTF. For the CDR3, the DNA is TGTGCCAGCAGCCTTAAGACAGATAACTATGGCTACACCTTC.